These 11 T cell receptor beta chains originate from one sample sequenced in a study of blood T cells in healthy people across ages (dated by TCRdb to about 2015). Libraries came from 5' RACE. Sequencing was performed on an Illumina HiSeq 2500. A second PCR of 7 to 11 cycles was performed with a sample-barcoded 5' primer and a J-beta primer mix. TCRdb redid the processing of the public reads, applying fastp at Q25 and MiXCR, and retained in-frame beta chains. Under each unique CDR3 protein, matching rows form one entry showing the most common genes and DNA. The sample profile shows about 1,800,000 distinct CDR3 sequences; over 25% of them were found once. 7.7% of the sample is taken by the ten largest. The specimen sequenced was blood. These receptors all come from a woman aged 25 to 39 in good health.

This clonotype was seen many times. The junction shows a germline mismatch at one end, possibly a read error. This rearrangement joins TRBV18 to TRBJ2-7; possible D gene TRBD2, 5 bases. Looked up from germline, CDR1 is KGHSH and CDR2 is LQKENI. The CDR3 is made up of 14 amino acids. The CDR3 region has the DNA TGTGCCAGCTCACCAAATTCGGACTCCTGCGAGCAGTACTTC. Protein product: CASSPNSDSCEQYF. The complete variable domain, with remaining parts taken from reference TRBV18 and TRBJ2-7, reads NAGVMQNPRHLVRRRGQEARLRCSPMKGHSHVYWYRQLPEEGLKFMVYLQKENIIDESGMPKERFSAEFPKEGPSILRIQQVVRGDSAAYFCASSPNSDSCEQYFGPGTRLTVT.

This clonotype came up many times. This chain uses TRBV12-3 or TRBV12-4 with TRBJ2-5; weak D call: TRBD1 (6 bases). V was pared by 3 bases and J by 4 bases, with 9 bases between. The CDR3 contains 13 residues. The CDR3 protein is CASSFGRGETQYF. The CDR3 coding sequence is TGTGCCAGCAGTTTTGGCAGGGGAGAGACCCAGTACTTC.

The chain links TRBV20-1 to TRBJ1-5; unclear D gene. Trimming shortened V by 2 bases and J by 4 bases, and 9 bases separated the two germline ends. The CDR3 contains 13 residues. Looked up from germline, CDR1 is DFQATT and CDR2 is SNEGSKA (reference sequence). The CDR3, as DNA: TGCAGTGCTAGACCCGCGGGGAATCAGCCCCAGCATTTT. Its protein is CSARPAGNQPQHF.

This clonotype occurred a few times. V usage is TRBV29-1 and J usage is TRBJ1-1; TRBD1 is a possible D gene (6 bases). Germline CDR1 SQVTM, CDR2 ANQGSEA. The CDR3 covers 13 residues. Trimming took off 0 bases at V and 11 bases at J, with 16 bases between the two ends. The CDR3 nucleotides are TGCAGCGTTGAAGATTCGGGGGGCGCAACGGCTTTCTTT. Its translation is CSVEDSGGATAFF.

This clonotype was picked up a small number of times. The chain couples TRBV12-3 or TRBV12-4 to TRBJ2-1; 8 bases are a match to TRBD2. The CDR3 runs 15 residues. V was clipped by 3 bases and J by 5 bases; unmatched bases: 6. The CDR3 coding sequence is TGTGCCAGCAGTTTGCGGGAGGATATCCACAATGAGCAGTTCTTC. As protein: CASSLREDIHNEQFF.

The chain carries TRBV5-1 and TRBJ1-4, with TRBD1 matching 9 bases. The CDR3 extends over 13 amino acids. The germline V gene has CDR1 SGHRS and CDR2 YFSETQ. V lost 5 bases to trimming and J lost 6 bases; unmatched junction nucleotides: 2. The CDR3 sequence is CASRGTGYEKLFF. For the CDR3, the DNA is TGCGCCAGCAGGGGGACAGGGTATGAAAAACTGTTTTTT.

There are many counts of this clonotype. This chain connects TRBV7-2 to TRBJ2-5; 9 nucleotides line up with TRBD1. The V and J ends lost 5 bases and 5 bases, in that order; junction bases with no gene match: 9. Germline CDR1 reads SGHTA; CDR2 reads FQGNSA. This CDR3 region has 15 residues. Here the CDR3 DNA reads TGTGCCAGCAGCGCAATGGGGACAGGGACGGAGACCCAGTACTTC. Its translation is CASSAMGTGTETQYF.

About this clonotype itself: A much more abundant neighbour one base away suggests this may be a read error. V is TRBV10-3 and J is TRBJ2-4; TRBD1 aligns across 9 bases. This CDR3 region has 15 residues. CDR1 and CDR2 from the germline V gene are ENHRY and SYGVKD. The trim removed 2 bases at V and 13 bases at J, leaving 12 bases unmatched. The CDR3 region is CAISEGTGSSYVQYF. CDR3 DNA sequence: TGTGCCATCAGTGAGGGGACAGGGAGCTCCTACGTGCAGTACTTC.

This clonotype was counted at least ten times. The chain uses TRBV12-3 or TRBV12-4 and TRBJ2-5, with a possible D match to TRBD1 (5 bases). This CDR3 is built from 13 residues. V was trimmed by 7 bases and J by 4 bases, leaving 13 bases between them. The CDR3: CASTESRAETQYF. The CDR3 region has the DNA TGTGCCAGCACCGAGTCCAGGGCAGAGACCCAGTACTTC.

In this sample, this clonotype turned up a few times. The chain is built from TRBV4-1 and TRBJ2-5, with TRBD1 matching 9 bases. This CDR3 region has 15 residues. J lost 5 bases, V lost 0 bases, and 4 bases had no gene match. The germline V gene encodes CDR1 MGHRA and CDR2 YSYEKL. In DNA, the CDR3 is TGCGCCAGCAGCCAAGAAAATGGACAGGGGGAGACCCAGTACTTC. This encodes CASSQENGQGETQYF.

In its sample, this clonotype was seen once. Given a much more abundant clone one base away, this may be a read error. The DNA for the CDR3 is TGTGCCAGCAGTGAGACAGTACTCTCCTACGAGCAGTACGTC. Its translation is CASSETVLSYEQYV. The chain recombines TRBV2 with TRBJ2-7; tentative D call: TRBD1 (5 bases). The CDR3 consists of 14 residues. Deletions cut 3 bases from V and 0 bases from J, with 9 bases between. Germline CDR1 is SNHLY and CDR2 is FYNNEI.